This T cell receptor beta chain was identified in a study of CXCR3-negative and CXCR3-positive naive CD8 T cells. Regarding the study as a whole: More hydrophobic TRB CDR3s occurred in CXCR3-positive than in CXCR3-negative naive cells.

Libraries were UMI-labeled 5' RACE TRB cDNA. From its re-call of the 5' RACE reads, TCRdb lists each CDR3 protein once, without DNA. The table for this sample gives about 3,400 distinct CDR3 sequences. As to this clonotype: What it binds is not known.

There are 14 residues in the CDR3. Germline loops: CDR1 SQVTM, CDR2 ANQGSEA. Sequencing was done on a sample of naive CXCR3- CD8+ T cells from blood. This sample's subset: CD45RO-CCR7+CD27+CD95- naive CD8+ T cells lacking CXCR3 (TNR3-). The chain carries TRBV29-1 and TRBJ1-1; checking the TCRdb D call of TRBD1 is not possible without DNA. The receptor was derived from a human donor in good health. Some clones in this sample may be carry-over from other donors' samples. CDR3: CSVKQGFMNTEAFF.